Below are 15 T cell receptor beta chains sequenced from a single sample in a study of T cell changes during pregnancy in multiple sclerosis. TCRdb's copy holds only in-frame clones and misses some; the assay was immunoSEQ multiplex PCR. The sample lists about 72,000 clones; less than 95% were seen once. Specimen: peripheral blood, collected in the second trimester of pregnancy. The receptor set was obtained from a female donor with multiple sclerosis, enrolled in a pregnancy study.

The chain employs TRBV5-6 and TRBJ1-2; 10 positions match TRBD1. Losses at the gene ends were 0 bases for V and 4 bases for J; bases not matched to a gene: 9. Germline loops: CDR1 SGHDT, CDR2 YYEEEE. This CDR3 region has 17 residues. CDR3 bases: TGTGCCAGCAGCTTGGGGACAGGGGGATCGGGGGTCTATGGCTACACCTTC. Its translation is CASSLGTGGSGVYGYTF.

J is TRBJ2-1 and V is TRBV14, with D maybe TRBD2 (5 bases). CDR1 and CDR2 (germline): SGHDN, FVKESK. The length of the CDR3 is 13 residues. The V end was cut by 4 bases, the J end by 15 bases, with 19 bases between. Here the CDR3 reads CASSLIGRVGWFF. For the CDR3, the DNA is TGTGCCAGCAGCCTAATAGGGAGAGTCGGCTGGTTCTTC. Using reference TRBV14 and TRBJ2-1 for the parts outside the CDR3, the full variable domain is EAGVTQFPSHSVIEKGQTVTLRCDPISGHDNLYWYRRVMGKEIKFLLHFVKESKQDESGMPNNRFLAERTGGTYSTLKVQPAELEDSGVYFCASSLIGRVGWFFGPGTRLTVL.

The chain combines TRBV11-2 with TRBJ2-7; 10 bases fit TRBD1. This CDR3 spans 15 amino acids. Germline values: CDR1 SGHAT, CDR2 FQNNGV. The J segment lost 2 bases and the V segment lost 5 bases, leaving 6 bases of the junction unmatched. The CDR3 sequence is CASSPWGTGAYEQYF. CDR3 nucleotide sequence: TGTGCCAGCAGCCCTTGGGGGACAGGGGCCTACGAGCAGTACTTC. Using reference TRBV11-2 and TRBJ2-7 for the parts outside the CDR3, the full variable domain is EAGVAQSPRYKIIEKRQSVAFWCNPISGHATLYWYQQILGQGPKLLIQFQNNGVVDDSQLPKDRFSAERLKGVDSTLKIQPAKLEDSAVYLCASSPWGTGAYEQYFGPGTRLTVT.

The J gene is TRBJ2-7, the V gene TRBV5-1, with TRBD2 identical over 14 bases. The CDR3 spans 17 residues. Germline V gene sequence: CDR1 SGHRS, CDR2 YFSETQ. V was clipped by 4 bases and J by 7 bases; unmatched bases: 13. CDR3 DNA: TGCGCCAGCAGCCCGGGGCTGGGACTAGCGGGGGTGAGGGAGCAGTACTTC. Protein sequence: CASSPGLGLAGVREQYF.

The V gene is TRBV4-1, the J gene TRBJ2-5; 16 bases map to TRBD2. V lost 3 bases, J lost 4 bases, and 2 bases stayed unmatched. The germline V gene has CDR1 MGHRA and CDR2 YSYEKL. The CDR3 runs 16 residues. CDR3 nucleotide sequence: TGCGCCAGCAGCCAGGGGACTAGCGGGGGGGGAGAGACCCAGTACTTC. Encoded protein: CASSQGTSGGGETQYF.

V is TRBV5-6 and J is TRBJ2-3; TRBD2 agrees at 7 bases. After removal of 4 bases from V and 0 bases from J, the junction contained 11 bases not matched to a gene. CDR3 length: 17 residues. Per germline, CDR1 SGHDT and CDR2 YYEEEE. CDR3: CASSGGGPATSTDTQYF. The CDR3 coding sequence is TGTGCCAGCAGCGGGGGGGGTCCAGCGACTAGCACAGATACGCAGTATTTT. Using reference TRBV5-6 and TRBJ2-3 for the parts outside the CDR3, the full variable domain is DAGVTQSPTHLIKTRGQQVTLRCSPKSGHDTVSWYQQALGQGPQFIFQYYEEEERQRGNFPDRFSGHQFPNYSSELNVNALLLGDSALYLCASSGGGPATSTDTQYFGPGTRLTVL.

The chain recombines TRBV6-5 with TRBJ1-2; D possibly corresponds to TRBD1 (5 bases). The CDR3 is made up of 15 amino acids. Germline values: CDR1 MNHEY, CDR2 SVGAGI. Trimming stripped 7 bases from V and 4 bases from J, with 19 bases between. CDR3 sequence reads: CASIPLPGHFYGYTF. CDR3 DNA: TGTGCCAGCATCCCCCTCCCAGGACACTTCTATGGCTACACCTTC.

The chain is built from TRBV7-2 and TRBJ1-2; 7 nucleotides match TRBD1. This CDR3 is built from 15 residues. Per germline, CDR1 SGHTA and CDR2 FQGNSA. Trimming at V came to 5 bases and at J to 4 bases, leaving 10 bases not matched to a gene. CDR3 in amino acids: CASSRTGYSSYGYTF. The DNA of the CDR3 is TGTGCCAGCAGCCGGACAGGCTATTCCTCCTATGGCTACACCTTC.

The V gene is TRBV7-3, the J gene TRBJ1-2, with D tentatively TRBD1 (5 bases). The CDR3 is 15 residues long. With 1 base removed from V and 5 bases from J, the gap between germline ends came to 14 bases. Germline V gene data show CDR1 as SGHTA and CDR2 as FQGTGA. The CDR3 region has the DNA TGTGCCAGCAGCTTAAATAGGGCAGGGAGGTATGGCTACACCTTC. This gives the protein CASSLNRAGRYGYTF.

The V and J genes are TRBV18 and TRBJ2-7; TRBD1 matches 11 bases. J was trimmed by 4 bases and V by 4 bases; bases with no gene match: 3. Germline V lookup: CDR1 KGHSH, CDR2 LQKENI. The CDR3 consists of 14 residues. The CDR3 reads CASSRDRGSYEQYF. The CDR3 nucleotides read TGTGCCAGCTCACGGGACAGGGGGAGTTACGAGCAGTACTTC. The full variable domain, with the rest looked up from reference TRBV18 and TRBJ2-7, is NAGVMQNPRHLVRRRGQEARLRCSPMKGHSHVYWYRQLPEEGLKFMVYLQKENIIDESGMPKERFSAEFPKEGPSILRIQQVVRGDSAAYFCASSRDRGSYEQYFGPGTRLTVT.

The V and J genes are TRBV7-2 and TRBJ1-2; 7 nucleotides match TRBD1. The junction had 10 bases not matched to a gene; V was cut back by 5 bases and J by 4 bases. The CDR3 has 15 residues. Germline V gives CDR1 SGHTA, CDR2 FQGNSA. CDR3 sequence reads: CASSVIRDSRYGYTF. CDR3 nucleotide sequence: TGTGCCAGCAGCGTAATCCGGGACAGTCGCTATGGCTACACCTTC.

This chain joins TRBV4-3 and TRBJ1-2; D is unresolved. CDR1 is LGHNA and CDR2 is YSLEER in the germline V gene. CDR3 length: 16 amino acids. V shed 0 bases and J shed 1 base, with 12 bases lying between them. In DNA, the CDR3 is TGCGCCAGCAGCCAAGAGTTCAGGCATTTTAACTATGGCTACACCTTC. This encodes CASSQEFRHFNYGYTF.

The chain uses TRBV4-1 and TRBJ1-1; 8 nucleotides match TRBD1. Germline V gene data show CDR1 as MGHRA and CDR2 as YSYEKL. The CDR3 has 15 amino acids. The ends lost 2 bases at V and 1 base at J; junction bases unmatched: 3. The CDR3 protein is CASSQPGQGNTEAFF. In DNA, the CDR3 is TGCGCCAGCAGCCAACCTGGACAGGGGAACACTGAAGCTTTCTTT.

This clone appeared once. The V call is TRBV11-2, the J call TRBJ2-3; possible D gene TRBD1, 6 bases. The CDR3 runs 15 residues. V lost 0 bases and J lost 4, with 11 bases in between. Germline V lookup: CDR1 SGHAT, CDR2 FQNNGV. CDR3 coding DNA: TGTGCCAGCAGCTTAGACAGGGGATTAGCAGATACGCAGTATTTT. Translating gives CASSLDRGLADTQYF.

The J gene is TRBJ2-2, the V gene TRBV15; 7 bases agree with TRBD2. The J segment lost 3 bases and the V segment lost 3 bases, leaving 10 bases of the junction unmatched. The CDR3 runs to 17 residues. The germline V gene encodes CDR1 LNHNV and CDR2 YYDKDF (reference sequence). The CDR3 loop reads CATSRTLGTTHTGELFF. DNA of the CDR3: TGTGCCACCAGCAGGACCCTCGGGACTACGCACACCGGGGAGCTGTTTTTT.